Shown below are 15 T cell receptor beta chains from a single sample sequenced in a study of PD-1 blockade in mismatch repair-deficient tumors. The repertoire was sequenced with immunoSEQ multiplex PCR; TCRdb's copy has only in-frame clones and lacks some. The sample lists roughly 34,000 clones, approximately 84% seen once, with more than 3% in the top ten. The material sequenced was PBMCs, taken 6 weeks after starting pembrolizumab. Source of these receptors: an adult with mismatch repair-deficient cancer.

The rearrangement joins TRBV5-1 to TRBJ2-3, with 8 positions matching TRBD1. There are 17 residues in the CDR3. Germline-derived CDR1 and CDR2 are SGHRS and YFSETQ. The ends lost 5 bases at V and 1 base at J; junction bases unmatched: 12. This CDR3 reads CASSYYSGQGGTDTQYF. The DNA of the CDR3 is TGCGCCAGCAGTTACTACTCAGGACAGGGCGGCACAGATACGCAGTATTTT.

The rearrangement links TRBV19 to TRBJ2-3; maybe TRBD2 (5 bases). The CDR3 totals 16 residues. From germline, CDR1 is LNHDA and CDR2 SQIVND (reference sequence). Trimming took off 2 bases at V and 5 bases at J, with 17 bases between the two ends. CDR3 amino acids: CASSIIGPPGEDTQYF. The CDR3 DNA follows: TGTGCCAGTAGTATAATAGGGCCCCCCGGGGAAGATACGCAGTATTTT.

This clone was observed a handful of times. The rearrangement joins TRBV6-6 to TRBJ2-5; D remains unclear. Trimming took off 0 bases at V and 5 bases at J, with 4 bases between the two ends. CDR1 is MNHNY, CDR2 SVGAGI, per germline (reference sequence). This CDR3 contains 12 residues. In nucleotides, the CDR3 is TGTGCCAGCAGTTACTCGGGCGAGACCCAGTACTTC. Residues: CASSYSGETQYF.

The rearrangement joins TRBV7-2 to TRBJ2-7; D might be TRBD2 (6 bases). Trimming took off 4 bases at V and 2 bases at J, with 18 bases between the two ends. The CDR3 sequence is 16 residues long. Per the germline V gene, CDR1 is SGHTA and CDR2 is FQGNSA. The CDR3 reads CASSSYHQGGAYEQYF. The DNA of the CDR3 is TGTGCCAGCAGCTCCTACCACCAGGGAGGTGCCTACGAGCAGTACTTC.

The chain's CDR3 is CASSPFLGTGGIGNSGANVLTF. CDR3 bases: TGTGCCAGCAGCCCCTTCTTGGGGACAGGGGGCATCGGCAACTCTGGGGCCAACGTCCTGACTTTC. The chain employs TRBV28 and TRBJ2-6, with 12 bases fitting TRBD1. Germline assignment: CDR1 MDHEN and CDR2 SYDVKM. V was pared by 6 bases and J by 0 bases, with 18 bases of the junction left unmatched. This CDR3 region has 22 residues.

V is TRBV7-8 and J is TRBJ2-5, with 7 bases fitting TRBD1. TRBJ2-7 matches the DNA end more closely, so the J call is doubtful. Germline CDR1 and CDR2: SGHVS and FQNEAQ. CDR3 length: 15 residues. The CDR3 DNA reads as TGTGCCAGCAGCTTAGCGACAGGGCAACCCTACGAGCAGTACTTC. Protein: CASSLATGQPYEQYF.

This chain uses TRBV5-1 with TRBJ1-5, with unresolved D. CDR1 and CDR2 (germline): SGHRS, YFSETQ. The CDR3 extends over 15 amino acids. V lost 0 bases and J lost 0, with 7 bases in between. In DNA, the CDR3 is TGCGCCAGCAGCTTGGACGCGGATAGCAATCAGCCCCAGCATTTT. Protein: CASSLDADSNQPQHF.

This clone was counted only a few times. The genes are TRBV10-3 and TRBJ2-7; TRBD1 matches 7 bases. The CDR3 contains 15 residues. After removal of 3 bases from V and 1 base from J, the junction contained 6 bases not matched to a gene. Germline assignment: CDR1 ENHRY and CDR2 SYGVKD. The CDR3 coding sequence is TGTGCCATCAGTGATCCCGACAGGGTGTCCTACGAGCAGTACTTC. Its translation is CAISDPDRVSYEQYF.

This chain uses TRBV7-9 with TRBJ2-3; 11 bases fit TRBD2. Germline lookup yields CDR1 SEHNR and CDR2 FQNEAQ (reference sequence). With 5 bases clipped from V and 6 bases from J, the junction kept 7 bases outside the gene matches. The CDR3 totals 15 residues. CDR3 nucleotides: TGTGCCAGCAGCCCCTCACTAGCGGGAGAGGATACGCAGTATTTT. This codes for CASSPSLAGEDTQYF.

This clone is a singleton in its sample. The rearrangement links TRBV6-6 to TRBJ2-3; 9 bases are shared with TRBD1. Looked up from germline, CDR1 is MNHNY and CDR2 is SVGAGI (reference sequence). The CDR3 consists of 16 residues. J was trimmed by 2 bases and V by 6 bases; bases with no gene match: 9. DNA for the CDR3: TGTGCCAGCAGGAGAGGACAGGGGACAAACACAGATACGCAGTATTTT. This translates into CASRRGQGTNTDTQYF.

This rearrangement joins TRBV7-3 to TRBJ2-1, with 7 bases lining up with TRBD2. There are 15 residues in the CDR3. Trimming took 3 bases from V and 0 from J; bases not matched to a gene: 2. The germline CDR1 and CDR2 sequences are SGHTA and FQGTGA. CDR3 region: CASSFKRDSYNEQFF. The CDR3 coding sequence is TGTGCCAGCAGCTTCAAGCGGGACTCCTACAATGAGCAGTTCTTC. Based on the CDR3 plus reference TRBV7-3 and TRBJ2-1, the full variable domain is GAGVSQTPSNKVTEKGKYVELRCDPISGHTALYWYRQSLGQGPEFLIYFQGTGAADDSGLPNDRFFAVRPEGSVSTLKIQRTERGDSAVYLCASSFKRDSYNEQFFGPGTRLTVL.

The chain uses TRBV11-3 and TRBJ1-1; D not resolved. This CDR3 is built from 13 residues. Trimming cost V 3 bases and J 3 bases, with 8 bases left between them. The germline V gene has CDR1 SGHNT and CDR2 YENEEA. The CDR3: CASSFEEDTEAFF. Written as DNA, the CDR3 is TGTGCCAGCAGCTTTGAGGAGGACACTGAAGCTTTCTTT. Using reference TRBV11-3 and TRBJ1-1 for the parts outside the CDR3, the full variable domain is EAGVVQSPRYKIIEKKQPVAFWCNPISGHNTLYWYLQNLGQGPELLIRYENEEAVDDSQLPKDRFSAERLKGVDSTLKIQPAELGDSAVYLCASSFEEDTEAFFGQGTRLTVV.

This chain uses TRBV18 with TRBJ2-7; D unclear. This CDR3 spans 14 amino acids. V lost 0 bases to trimming and J lost 3 bases, with 9 bases between them. Per germline, CDR1 KGHSH and CDR2 LQKENI. Here the CDR3 reads CASSPPSQYYEQYF. CDR3 DNA sequence: TGTGCCAGCTCACCACCGAGTCAATACTACGAGCAGTACTTC.

V gene TRBV4-1 combines with J gene TRBJ1-1; 12 bases align to TRBD1. V shed 3 bases, J shed 4 bases, and the junction held 15 bases outside the gene matches. Per the germline V gene, CDR1 is MGHRA and CDR2 is YSYEKL. The CDR3 runs 19 residues. CDR3 DNA sequence: TGCGCCAGCAGCCAGGCTTACCTCGGGACAGGGGGCGCGAGCACTGAAGCTTTCTTT. This encodes CASSQAYLGTGGASTEAFF.

This clone was observed once. The chain is built from TRBV28 and TRBJ1-2, with a tentative D call TRBD1 (6 bases). V lost 10 bases and J lost 3, with 15 bases in between. Germline V gene data show CDR1 as MDHEN and CDR2 as SYDVKM. The CDR3 is 13 residues long. The CDR3, as DNA: TGTGCCACCCTCAGGGGCGAGGACTATGGCTACACCTTC. Translated: CATLRGEDYGYTF.